A single TCR beta chain is shown here with its context. Its antigen is currently unknown. These data come from a study of T cell responses to AZD1222 COVID-19 vaccine. Study outcomes and limitations: Spike-specific TCRs gained breadth and depth after people received two AZD1222 doses. White British ancestry dominated among donors, who included more females, and clonal diversity was possibly underestimated.

Profiled with immunoSEQ multiplex PCR; TCRdb holds only in-frame clones, not every one. The data hold 120,000 or so clones, with 80% to 90% observed a single time. The CDR3 covers 17 residues. V lost 4 bases to trimming and J lost 1 base, with 16 bases between them. CDR1 and CDR2 (germline): KGHDR, SFDVKD. The chain is built from TRBV24-1 and TRBJ1-3; a possible D gene is TRBD1 (6 bases). This sequence originates from an adult in good health. The source material was peripheral blood, sampled on day 0 of MenACWY control vaccination. The CDR3 DNA reads as TGTGCCACCAGTGAGTCGCCCGGGACACCTTCTGGAAACACCATATATTTT. This gives the protein CATSESPGTPSGNTIYF.